These 9 T cell receptor beta chains originate from one sample sequenced in a study of identical twins. TCRdb fed the 5' RACE reads into MiXCR, producing one record per CDR3 protein. In the table there are hundreds of thousands of distinct CDR3 sequences, under 9% of which are singletons. These data are also associated with another study on yellow fever vaccine responses in identical twins.

The specimen was PBMCs. These receptors originate from a young woman in good health.

This clonotype was detected many times. This chain connects TRBV10-2 to TRBJ2-7; no firm D call. With 4 bases removed from V and 0 bases from J, the gap between germline ends came to 7 bases. Per germline, CDR1 WSHSY and CDR2 SAAADI. The length of the CDR3 is 13 residues. The CDR3 DNA follows: TGCGCCAGCAGTGTGCTAGGCTCCTACGAGCAGTACTTC. It translates to CASSVLGSYEQYF.

This clonotype has more than one count but fewer than ten. The chain uses TRBV7-6 and TRBJ2-2; a weak D match, TRBD2 (6 bases). The V gene's germline CDR1 is SGHVS and CDR2 FNYEAQ. Trimming stripped 1 base from V and 6 bases from J, with 12 bases between. The length of the CDR3 is 15 residues. The CDR3 reads CASSLVTSRSGELFF. DNA of the CDR3: TGTGCCAGCAGCTTAGTAACTAGCCGGTCCGGGGAGCTGTTTTTT.

The table lists this clonotype with many counts. The J gene is TRBJ2-1, the V gene TRBV7-6, with D possibly called TRBD1 or TRBD2 (6 bases each). From germline, CDR1 is SGHVS and CDR2 FNYEAQ. This CDR3 is 19 amino acids long. V was pared by 3 bases and J by 4 bases, with 25 bases between. The DNA for the CDR3 is TGTGCCAGCAGCTTTTTGGGGTGGGGGACAATTAGCGGATACAATGAGCAGTTCTTC. Its protein product is CASSFLGWGTISGYNEQFF.

This clonotype was observed a few times. J is TRBJ2-1 and V is TRBV12-3 or TRBV12-4, with TRBD2 identical over 7 bases. V trimming: 5 bases; J trimming: 4 bases; junction bases outside the gene matches: 5. The length of the CDR3 is 14 residues. The CDR3 here is CASSRGDQYNEQFF. In DNA, the CDR3 is TGTGCCAGCAGTCGGGGGGATCAATACAATGAGCAGTTCTTC.

This clonotype has more than one count but fewer than ten. V is TRBV19 and J is TRBJ2-3; D gene unclear. V lost 3 bases, J lost 0 bases, and 13 bases lay in between. Germline V lookup: CDR1 LNHDA, CDR2 SQIVND (reference sequence). The CDR3 runs to 16 residues. In DNA, the CDR3 is TGTGCCAGTAGTATTACGGCAGGTTCGAGCACAGATACGCAGTATTTT. This gives the protein CASSITAGSSTDTQYF.

V usage is TRBV20-1 and J usage is TRBJ2-2; D ambiguous. Germline V lookup: CDR1 DFQATT, CDR2 SNEGSKA (reference sequence). The CDR3 length is 13 residues. Trimming left V 0 bases short and J 7 bases short, with 9 bases between. CDR3: CSARDRRVGELFF. The CDR3 DNA reads as TGCAGTGCTAGAGATCGTCGGGTCGGGGAGCTGTTTTTT.

The gene calls are TRBV29-1 and TRBJ2-7; 7 nucleotides match TRBD2. The CDR3 is made up of 12 amino acids. The germline CDR1 and CDR2 sequences are SQVTM and ANQGSEA. Germline trimming cut 0 bases from V and 7 bases from J; bases unmatched to any gene: 3. CDR3 loop: CSVEEGGREQYF. CDR3 DNA sequence: TGCAGCGTTGAAGAGGGGGGGAGAGAGCAGTACTTC.

The V call is TRBV9, the J call TRBJ2-3; 10 bases map to TRBD2. The CDR3 covers 17 residues. The trim removed 0 bases at V and 5 bases at J, leaving 9 bases unmatched. Germline V lookup: CDR1 SGDLS, CDR2 YYNGEE. CDR3 coding DNA: TGTGCCAGCAGCGTAGACCCTAGCGGGAGTATAAGAGATACGCAGTATTTT. It is translated as CASSVDPSGSIRDTQYF.

This clonotype was detected ten times or more. V gene TRBV5-1 combines with J gene TRBJ2-2; TRBD2 matches 7 bases. Germline assignment: CDR1 SGHRS and CDR2 YFSETQ. This CDR3 region has 16 residues. V gave up 4 bases and J gave up 3 bases; unmatched junction bases: 9. CDR3 bases: TGCGCCAGCAGCCCCGGGGAGGGGTTATACACCGGGGAGCTGTTTTTT. Translating gives CASSPGEGLYTGELFF. The full variable domain, completed using reference TRBV5-1 and TRBJ2-2, is KAGVTQTPRYLIKTRGQQVTLSCSPISGHRSVSWYQQTPGQGLQFLFEYFSETQRNKGNFPGRFSGRQFSNSRSEMNVSTLELGDSALYLCASSPGEGLYTGELFFGEGSRLTVL.